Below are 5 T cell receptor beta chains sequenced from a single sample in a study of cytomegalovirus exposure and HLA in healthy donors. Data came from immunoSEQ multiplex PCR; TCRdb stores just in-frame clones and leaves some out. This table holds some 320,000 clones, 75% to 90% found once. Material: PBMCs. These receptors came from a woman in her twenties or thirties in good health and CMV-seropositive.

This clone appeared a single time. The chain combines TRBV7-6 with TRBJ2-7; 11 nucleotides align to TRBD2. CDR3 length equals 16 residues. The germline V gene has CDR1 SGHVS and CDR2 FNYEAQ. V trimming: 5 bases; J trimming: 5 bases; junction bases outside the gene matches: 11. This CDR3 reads CASSPRLTSGRDEQYF. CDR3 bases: TGTGCCAGCAGCCCTCGCCTTACTAGCGGGAGAGACGAGCAGTACTTC.

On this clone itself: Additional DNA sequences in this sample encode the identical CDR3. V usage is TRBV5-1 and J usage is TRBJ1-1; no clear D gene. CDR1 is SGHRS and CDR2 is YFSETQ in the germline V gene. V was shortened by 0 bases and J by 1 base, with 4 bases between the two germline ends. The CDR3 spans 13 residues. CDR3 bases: TGCGCCAGCAGCTTGGCGGGGAACACTGAAGCTTTCTTT. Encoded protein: CASSLAGNTEAFF.

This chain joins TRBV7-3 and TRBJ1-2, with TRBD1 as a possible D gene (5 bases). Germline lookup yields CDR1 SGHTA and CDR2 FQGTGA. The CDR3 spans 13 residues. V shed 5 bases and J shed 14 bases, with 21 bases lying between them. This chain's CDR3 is CASSPDTVSRSTF. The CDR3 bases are TGTGCCAGCAGCCCGGACACGGTTAGCCGTAGTACCTTC.

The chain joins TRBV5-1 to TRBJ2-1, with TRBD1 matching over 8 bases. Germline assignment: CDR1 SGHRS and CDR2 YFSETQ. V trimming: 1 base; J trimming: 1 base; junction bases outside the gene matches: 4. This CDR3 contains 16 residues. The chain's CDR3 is CASSLQGQASYNEQFF. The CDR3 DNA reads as TGCGCCAGCAGCTTGCAGGGACAGGCGTCCTACAATGAGCAGTTCTTC.

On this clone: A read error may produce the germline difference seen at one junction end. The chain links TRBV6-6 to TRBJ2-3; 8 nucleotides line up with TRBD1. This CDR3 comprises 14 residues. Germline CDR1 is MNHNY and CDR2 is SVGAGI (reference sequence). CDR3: CASRRLQDRDRQYF. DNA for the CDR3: TGTGCCAGCAGACGCTTACAGGACAGGGATAGGCAGTATTTT.